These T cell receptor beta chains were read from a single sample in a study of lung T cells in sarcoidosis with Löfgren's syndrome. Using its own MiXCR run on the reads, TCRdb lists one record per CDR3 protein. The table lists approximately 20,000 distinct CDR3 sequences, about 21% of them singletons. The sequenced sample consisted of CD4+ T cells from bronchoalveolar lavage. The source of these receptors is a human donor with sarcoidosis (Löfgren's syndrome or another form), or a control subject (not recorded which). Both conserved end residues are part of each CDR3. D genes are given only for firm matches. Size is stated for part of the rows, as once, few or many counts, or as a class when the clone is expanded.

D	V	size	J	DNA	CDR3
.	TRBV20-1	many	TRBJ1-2	TGCAGTGCTAGAGACGGTATGGTTGGCTACACCTTC	CSARDGMVGYTF
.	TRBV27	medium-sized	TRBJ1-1	TGTGCCAGCAGCTACAGGGAAGACACTGAAGCTTTCTTT	CASSYREDTEAFF
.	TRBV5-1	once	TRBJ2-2	TGCGCCAGCAGCTTGGGGTCCCGGGTTTCTCCCACCGGGGAGCTGTTTTTT	CASSLGSRVSPTGELFF
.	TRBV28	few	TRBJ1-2	TGTGCCAGCAGTGCCCGGGGGGCGGCGTTCTATGGCTACACCTTC	CASSARGAAFYGYTF
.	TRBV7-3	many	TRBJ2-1	TGTGCCAGCAGCTTCTTGACTCGCGGGACAGAGAATGAGCAGTTCTTC	CASSFLTRGTENEQFF
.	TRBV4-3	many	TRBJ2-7	TGCGCCAGCAGCCAAGATTACCGGGGCCTCTACGAGCAGTACTTC	CASSQDYRGLYEQYF
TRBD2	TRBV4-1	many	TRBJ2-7	TGCGCCAGCAGCCGGAGGACTAGCGCCAACTCCTACGAGCAGTACTTC	CASSRRTSANSYEQYF
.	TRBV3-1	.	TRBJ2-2	TGTGCCAGCAGCCAGGCGAGGTACACCGGGGAGCTGTTTTTT	CASSQARYTGELFF
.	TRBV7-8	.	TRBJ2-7	TGTGCCAGCAGCTCGGGGCCCCTCACCGAGCAGTACTTC	CASSSGPLTEQYF
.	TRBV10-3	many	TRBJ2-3	TGTGCCATCAGCGTAAGCACAGATACGCAGTATTTT	CAISVSTDTQYF
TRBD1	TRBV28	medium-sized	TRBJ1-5	TGTGCCAGCAGTCCCTTCGGACAGGGCTATAGCAATCAGCCCCAGCATTTT	CASSPFGQGYSNQPQHF
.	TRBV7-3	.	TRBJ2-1	TGTGCCAGCAGCTTAAGTGACAGCAATGAGCAGCTCTTC	CASSLSDSNEQLF
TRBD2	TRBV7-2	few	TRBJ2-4	TGTGCCAGCACCATAGGGCAGCGGGACGGCATTCAGTACTTC	CASTIGQRDGIQYF
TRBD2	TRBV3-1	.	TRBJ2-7	TGTGCCAGCAGCCAAACTAGCGGGAGCTACGAGCAGTACTTC	CASSQTSGSYEQYF
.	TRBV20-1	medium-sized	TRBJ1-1	TGCACCACGAGGAGGAGGACTGAAGCTTTCTTT	CTTRRRTEAFF
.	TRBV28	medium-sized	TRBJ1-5	TGTGCCAGTAACGTGCAGCCCCAGCATTTT	CASNVQPQHF